These 25 T cell receptor beta chains were sequenced from one sample in a study of OX40 agonist ivuxolimab in advanced cancers. Profiling relied on immunoSEQ multiplex PCR, and the TCRdb table lists in-frame clones only, not all of them. The sample carries approximately 56,000 clones, 75% to 90% recorded once. The input for sequencing was CD4+ or CD8+ T cells sorted from blood, taken in a trial of the OX40 agonist ivuxolimab. The receptors stem from an adult with an advanced solid tumor such as melanoma, head and neck, liver or kidney cancer.

This clone was counted only a few times. The chain combines TRBV11-3 with TRBJ1-2, with 8 nucleotides matching TRBD1. CDR1 and CDR2 from the germline V gene are SGHNT and YENEEA. The junction had 9 bases not matched to a gene; V was cut back by 5 bases and J by 7 bases. The CDR3 is made up of 14 amino acids. CDR3 loop: CASSPRTGSSGYTF. The CDR3 coding sequence is TGTGCCAGCAGCCCGAGGACAGGGTCCAGTGGCTACACCTTC.

The V call is TRBV9, the J call TRBJ2-2; tentatively, D is TRBD2 (6 bases). Trimming removed 0 bases from V and 7 bases from J, with 10 bases in between. CDR1 SGDLS and CDR2 YYNGEE come from the germline V gene. The CDR3 length is 14 residues. In DNA, the CDR3 is TGTGCCAGCAGCGTAGTGGGGGGATACGGGGAGCTGTTTTTT. Its translation: CASSVVGGYGELFF.

The chain joins TRBV4-1 to TRBJ1-3; 7 nucleotides match TRBD1. This CDR3 is built from 15 residues. The germline V gene encodes CDR1 MGHRA and CDR2 YSYEKL. V was clipped by 0 bases and J by 6 bases; unmatched bases: 5. The CDR3 reads CASSQDRGTVNTIYF. Written as DNA, the CDR3 is TGCGCCAGCAGCCAAGACCGGGGGACAGTAAACACCATATATTTT.

V is TRBV2 and J is TRBJ2-5; D call uncertain. V was pared by 6 bases and J by 0 bases, with 5 bases between. Per the germline V gene, CDR1 is SNHLY and CDR2 is FYNNEI. The CDR3 extends over 12 amino acids. DNA of the CDR3: TGTGCCAGCAGCGCTTACCAAGAGACCCAGTACTTC. Amino acid sequence: CASSAYQETQYF.

The chain joins TRBV7-2 to TRBJ2-3; maybe TRBD2 (5 bases). The CDR3 has 15 residues. From germline, CDR1 is SGHTA and CDR2 FQGNSA. V dropped 2 bases and J dropped 6 bases, with 15 bases sitting between them. The CDR3 DNA reads as TGTGCCAGCAGCTTATCCTCGGGAACGCGGGATACGCAGTATTTT. Its translation is CASSLSSGTRDTQYF.

The chain uses TRBV6-1 and TRBJ2-7; D perhaps matches TRBD1 (5 bases). The V and J ends lost 7 bases and 2 bases respectively, with 15 bases between them. The CDR3 totals 14 residues. Germline assignment: CDR1 MNHNS and CDR2 SASEGT. The CDR3 sequence: CASKGGGAAYEQYF. The CDR3 bases are TGTGCCAGCAAGGGCGGTGGGGCGGCCTACGAGCAGTACTTC.

The gene calls are TRBV5-4 and TRBJ1-6; D is undetermined. The CDR3 length is 16 residues. V was pared by 0 bases and J by 8 bases, with 15 bases between. Germline V gene data show CDR1 as SGHNT and CDR2 as YYREEE (reference sequence). CDR3 protein: CASSLVAGIMDSPLHF. The CDR3 nucleotides are TGTGCCAGCAGCTTGGTCGCAGGTATAATGGATTCACCCCTCCACTTT.

The chain carries TRBV4-2 and TRBJ2-7, with 10 bases aligning to TRBD1. CDR1 and CDR2 (germline): LGHNA, YNFKEQ. The trim removed 0 bases at V and 3 bases at J, leaving 5 bases unmatched. CDR3 length: 16 residues. CDR3 DNA: TGTGCCAGCAGCCAAGATGAAAGGACAGGGGGCTACGAGCAGTACTTC. Translation: CASSQDERTGGYEQYF.

The chain's CDR3 is CASSQGTSVSGTQYF. DNA of the CDR3: TGCGCCAGCAGCCAAGGGACTAGTGTATCGGGCACGCAGTATTTT. The rearrangement links TRBV4-1 to TRBJ2-3; 7 positions agree with TRBD2. The CDR3 totals 15 residues. Per germline, CDR1 MGHRA and CDR2 YSYEKL. V lost 1 base and J lost 9; bases outside the gene matches: 10.

This chain connects TRBV19 to TRBJ1-5; D is ambiguous. The V end lost 1 base, the J end lost 3 bases, and 10 bases lay between the germline ends. CDR1 LNHDA and CDR2 SQIVND come from the germline V gene (reference sequence). The CDR3 totals 15 residues. The CDR3 protein is CASSIGQKYNQPQHF. The CDR3 region has the DNA TGTGCCAGTAGTATAGGGCAAAAGTACAATCAGCCCCAGCATTTT.

The V gene is TRBV9, the J gene TRBJ2-5, with 10 bases lining up with TRBD2. This CDR3 spans 15 amino acids. J gave up 4 bases and V 0 bases, and 3 bases lay outside the gene matches. Germline CDR1 is SGDLS and CDR2 is YYNGEE. CDR3 nucleotide sequence: TGTGCCAGCAGCGTAGCAGCGGGGGGGGGAGAGACCCAGTACTTC. Protein sequence: CASSVAAGGGETQYF.

V is TRBV18 and J is TRBJ2-1, with D unclear. Germline loops: CDR1 KGHSH, CDR2 LQKENI. Trimming shortened V by 3 bases and J by 3 bases, and 12 bases separated the two germline ends. The CDR3 is 15 amino acids. The DNA of the CDR3 is TGTGCCAGCTCACCCGGCCCGGTGGGCTACAATGAGCAGTTCTTC. Its protein is CASSPGPVGYNEQFF.

In this sample, this clone turned up a few times. The rearrangement uses TRBV6-1 and TRBJ2-7, with 8 bases fitting TRBD1. The CDR3 is 15 amino acids. V lost 3 bases and J lost 5; bases outside the gene matches: 9. Per the germline V gene, CDR1 is MNHNS and CDR2 is SASEGT. The CDR3 here is CASSERQGMADEQYF. Written as DNA, the CDR3 is TGTGCCAGCAGTGAGAGACAGGGGATGGCGGACGAGCAGTACTTC.

This clone was counted once. The V call is TRBV6-6, the J call TRBJ2-5; 8 bases fit TRBD1. The CDR3 has 14 amino acids. Germline lookup yields CDR1 MNHNY and CDR2 SVGAGI (reference sequence). After removal of 4 bases from V and 2 bases from J, the junction contained 3 bases not matched to a gene. The CDR3 sequence: CASSWGQAQETQYF. CDR3 bases: TGTGCCAGCAGTTGGGGACAGGCGCAAGAGACCCAGTACTTC.

CDR3 in DNA: TGCGCCAGCAGCACACTAGCGGGGGGCAACACAGATACGCAGTATTTT. Its translation: CASSTLAGGNTDTQYF. This sequence joins TRBV5-1 and TRBJ2-3, with TRBD2 identical over 12 bases. The germline V gene has CDR1 SGHRS and CDR2 YFSETQ. V was pared by 4 bases and J by 2 bases, with 5 bases of the junction left unmatched. The CDR3 has 16 amino acids.

The chain couples TRBV6-1 to TRBJ1-1, with unresolved D. V lost 6 bases, J lost 1 base, and 9 bases lay in between. CDR3 length: 13 amino acids. The germline CDR1 and CDR2 sequences are MNHNS and SASEGT. The CDR3 here is CASSDVWNTEAFF. In DNA, the CDR3 is TGTGCCAGCAGCGACGTCTGGAACACTGAAGCTTTCTTT.

The chain recombines TRBV5-1 with TRBJ2-5; 7 positions agree with TRBD1. This CDR3 is built from 19 residues. CDR1 SGHRS and CDR2 YFSETQ come from the germline V gene. V was pared by 4 bases and J by 4 bases, with 22 bases of the junction left unmatched. The CDR3 here is CASSVGDETGSMDRETQYF. CDR3 DNA sequence: TGCGCCAGCAGCGTGGGTGACGAGACAGGGTCGATGGATCGAGAGACCCAGTACTTC.

V and J are TRBV29-1 and TRBJ1-4, with TRBD1 matching over 10 bases. The V segment lost 4 bases and the J segment 7 bases; nucleotides outside the gene matches: 6. The CDR3 covers 14 residues. From germline, CDR1 is SQVTM and CDR2 ANQGSEA. The CDR3 sequence is CSVGTGGLGEKLFF. In DNA form, the CDR3 reads TGCAGCGTTGGGACAGGGGGACTAGGTGAAAAACTGTTTTTT.

In DNA, the CDR3 is TGTGCCAGCTCACCGCTAACAGGGGTGAACACTGAAGCTTTCTTT. As protein: CASSPLTGVNTEAFF. This chain uses TRBV18 with TRBJ1-1; 7 bases align to TRBD1. This CDR3 spans 15 amino acids. Germline CDR1 and CDR2: KGHSH and LQKENI. J was trimmed by 0 bases and V by 3 bases; bases with no gene match: 4.

This clone was seen just once. This sequence joins TRBV5-4 and TRBJ1-4, with 8 nucleotides matching TRBD1. V lost 0 bases and J lost 6; bases outside the gene matches: 4. Germline V gene data show CDR1 as SGHNT and CDR2 as YYREEE (reference sequence). The CDR3 is made up of 15 amino acids. The CDR3 DNA follows: TGTGCCAGCAGCTTGGGTCGGGGACAGGATGAAAAACTGTTTTTT. This translates into CASSLGRGQDEKLFF.

This clone has a handful of counts. The chain recombines TRBV11-2 with TRBJ2-2; 7 bases agree with TRBD1. The CDR3 runs 16 residues. The germline V gene encodes CDR1 SGHAT and CDR2 FQNNGV. Losses at the gene ends were 6 bases for V and 0 bases for J; bases not matched to a gene: 7. The DNA for the CDR3 is TGTGCCAGCAGGCTGTTCAGGGGGACGAACACCGGGGAGCTGTTTTTT. Its translation is CASRLFRGTNTGELFF.

The gene calls are TRBV18 and TRBJ1-6; D may be TRBD1 (6 bases). From germline, CDR1 is KGHSH and CDR2 LQKENI. V lost 5 bases and J lost 13, with 27 bases in between. This CDR3 comprises 17 residues. CDR3 DNA sequence: TGTGCCAGCTCAACGGCAGGGGAGCCCACTCTTATGATTCCCCTCCACTTT. It encodes CASSTAGEPTLMIPLHF.

This rearrangement joins TRBV6-1 to TRBJ1-3; D is unresolved. This CDR3 is 12 amino acids long. Germline CDR1 MNHNS, CDR2 SASEGT. The V end lost 5 bases, the J end lost 3 bases, and 5 bases lay between the germline ends. The CDR3: CASSLSGNTIYF. For the CDR3, the DNA is TGTGCCAGCAGTTTAAGTGGAAACACCATATATTTT.

This clone has only one observation. The CDR3 DNA follows: TGTGCCAGCAGCTTAGGGGGGGGCCTCAGCTCCTATAATTCACCCCTCCACTTT. Translation gives CASSLGGGLSSYNSPLHF. The chain is built from TRBV7-9 and TRBJ1-6; maybe TRBD1 (6 bases). The V gene's germline CDR1 is SEHNR and CDR2 FQNEAQ (reference sequence). This CDR3 spans 18 amino acids. The V and J ends lost 1 base and 0 bases respectively, with 13 bases between them.

The chain employs TRBV28 and TRBJ1-5, with D hard to call. Germline V CDR1 and CDR2: MDHEN, SYDVKM. The CDR3 is 14 amino acids. V lost 8 bases and J 0 bases, leaving 11 bases between the germline ends. CDR3 DNA sequence: TGTGCCAGCGATTTGACTGGTAGCAATCAGCCCCAGCATTTT. Amino acid sequence: CASDLTGSNQPQHF. Full variable domain (rest looked up from reference TRBV28 and TRBJ1-5): DVKVTQSSRYLVKRTGEKVFLECVQDMDHENMFWYRQDPGLGLRLIYFSYDVKMKEKGDIPEGYSVSREKKERFSLILESASTNQTSMYLCASDLTGSNQPQHFGDGTRLSIL.